The sequence of this TCR beta chain was determined in a study of CD8+ T cells in alopecia areata. Of note for this clone: Its antigen remains unknown.

Alopecia areata patients provided lesional scalp punch biopsies and peripheral blood, both collected for the study. Whole-study results and caveats: Resident alphabeta T-cell populations of normal skin are likewise subject to sequencing in scalp samples.

Following RNA extraction, reverse transcription yielded cDNA that acted as the sequencing template. Clones were read by immunoSEQ multiplex PCR, and TCRdb kept only the in-frame ones, dropping some. The table records some 120,000 clones, about 51% of them present only once. V lost 3 bases, J lost 0 bases, and 3 bases stayed unmatched. The CDR3 loop spans 16 amino acids. The germline gives CDR1 LNHNV, CDR2 YYDKDF (reference sequence). What was sequenced was NKG2D-low CD8+ T cells sorted from blood. The clonotype was recovered from a human donor with alopecia areata. The chain is built from TRBV15 and TRBJ2-1, with 9 bases identical to TRBD2. CDR3 region: CATSRDSGGSYNEQFF. CDR3 nucleotide sequence: TGTGCCACCAGCAGGGATAGCGGGGGCTCCTACAATGAGCAGTTCTTC.